Described below is a single TCR beta chain sequence and its context. No antigen is known for it. Despite likely unrecorded immune exposures, the donors were nominally healthy at the time of sampling. The data belong to a study of cytomegalovirus exposure and HLA in healthy donors. General study results and limits: Most CMV-associated TCR beta chains appeared HLA-restricted in a later analysis.

The PCR contained 60 Vbeta and 13 Jbeta primers. Assay used: immunoSEQ multiplex PCR; TCRdb lists only in-frame clones, some missing. The sample has under 70,000 clones, roughly 80% seen once; the top ten hold 5%. Sequenced sample: PBMCs. The receptor was derived from a male donor in good health and CMV-seropositive.

The DNA of the CDR3 is TGCGCCAGCAGCCAAGGCGGACAGGCCTATGGCTACACCTTC. The encoded protein is CASSQGGQAYGYTF. The chain links TRBV4-3 to TRBJ1-2, with TRBD1 identical over 7 bases. After removal of 1 base from V and 4 bases from J, the junction contained 3 bases not matched to a gene. Germline V gene lookup returns CDR1 LGHNA and CDR2 YSLEER. The CDR3 spans 14 residues.